This T cell receptor beta chain is from a study of metastatic and nonmetastatic thyroid tumors. Study-level background: Comparison of repertoires was carried out across blood and tumor or nodule tissue from malignant and benign thyroid patients. Study-level points and caveats: Reportedly, malignant thyroid tumors had significantly higher TCR beta diversity than benign nodules, in blood and tumor.

Every patient underwent thyroid surgery untreated. This clone occurred many times. What it binds is unknown. Unmatched junction bases numbered 3, after V lost 4 bases and J lost 8 bases. CDR1 is KGHDR, CDR2 SFDVKD, per germline. This CDR3 has 13 residues. Original methodology: Across clinicopathological groups, CDR3 differences served as the basis for building a distant-metastasis classifier for papillary thyroid cancer. TCRdb called clones again from the PCR reads with MiXCR. It is TCRdb's table, rather than the study itself, that gives the V and J calls and clone size. The profile shows some 23,000 clones, approximately 11% of them singletons.

This TCR came from a female donor with papillary thyroid cancer or a benign thyroid nodule (not recorded which). Some clones in this sample may be carry-over from other donors' samples. Sequences were obtained from blood. This chain uses TRBV24-1 with TRBJ1-2; 10 bases align to TRBD1. CDR3 region: CATSETGGWGYTF. CDR3 in DNA: TGTGCCACCAGTGAGACAGGGGGCTGGGGCTACACCTTC.